A single sample gave rise to the 10 T cell receptor beta chains below, sequenced in a study of shared clonotypes between healthy human individuals. Selected positively for CCR7 and CD45RO-negative, naive CD8 cells excluded terminally differentiated effector memory CD45RA+ cells. Only in-frame clones appear in the TCRdb table, and some are missing; sequencing was by immunoSEQ multiplex PCR. The profile shows fewer than 800,000 clones, 92% of them singletons. Sequencing used naive CD8+ T cells sorted from blood. These TCRs come from a man in his thirties or forties in good health.

V usage is TRBV7-9 and J usage is TRBJ2-7; possible D gene TRBD2, 6 bases. Germline lookup yields CDR1 SEHNR and CDR2 FQNEAQ (reference sequence). The CDR3 loop spans 16 amino acids. V was clipped by 5 bases and J by 3 bases, with 20 bases between them. The CDR3 is CASSPEAGLSLYEQYF. In nucleotides, the CDR3 is TGTGCCAGCAGCCCTGAGGCGGGACTTAGTCTCTACGAGCAGTACTTC. The whole variable domain, remainder taken from reference TRBV7-9 and TRBJ2-7, is DTGVSQNPRHKITKRGQNVTFRCDPISEHNRLYWYRQTLGQGPEFLTYFQNEAQLEKSRLLSDRFSAERPKGSFSTLEIQRTEQGDSAMYLCASSPEAGLSLYEQYFGPGTRLTVT.

The V and J genes are TRBV4-1 and TRBJ2-7; TRBD1 might be the D (8 bases). This CDR3 has 16 residues. Trimming removed 4 bases from V and 1 base from J, with 17 bases in between. Germline V gives CDR1 MGHRA, CDR2 YSYEKL. The CDR3 is CASSPRQGRGSYEQYF. Here the CDR3 DNA reads TGCGCCAGCAGCCCGCGACAGGGGAGGGGATCCTACGAGCAGTACTTC.

V usage is TRBV5-1 and J usage is TRBJ2-3, with D possibly matching TRBD2 (5 bases). Trimming took 4 bases from V and 4 from J, leaving 10 bases between them. This CDR3 has 13 residues. Germline assignment: CDR1 SGHRS and CDR2 YFSETQ. CDR3 residues: CASSTEVADTQYF. The CDR3 nucleotides are TGCGCCAGCAGCACGGAGGTGGCAGATACGCAGTATTTT. Filled out from reference TRBV5-1 and TRBJ2-3, the complete variable domain reads KAGVTQTPRYLIKTRGQQVTLSCSPISGHRSVSWYQQTPGQGLQFLFEYFSETQRNKGNFPGRFSGRQFSNSRSEMNVSTLELGDSALYLCASSTEVADTQYFGPGTRLTVL.

The chain combines TRBV7-9 with TRBJ2-7; a weak D match, TRBD2 (7 bases). Trimming pared 4 bases from V and 3 bases from J, leaving 28 bases between. This CDR3 is built from 19 residues. The V gene's germline CDR1 is SEHNR and CDR2 FQNEAQ (reference sequence). CDR3 coding DNA: TGTGCCAGCAGCTCTACTAGCGTCGGACAGACCCCAATCTACTACGAGCAGTACTTC. Translating gives CASSSTSVGQTPIYYEQYF.

This chain connects TRBV7-9 to TRBJ1-3; D is ambiguous. V was clipped by 1 base and J by 5 bases, with 15 bases between them. The CDR3 totals 16 residues. Germline V lookup: CDR1 SEHNR, CDR2 FQNEAQ (reference sequence). The CDR3 spells CASSLGGPYHRNTIYF. Here the CDR3 DNA reads TGTGCCAGCAGCTTAGGAGGGCCGTATCATCGAAACACCATATATTTT.

This clone was detected only once. The chain carries TRBV6-5 and TRBJ2-7; 8 bases are a match to TRBD2. Trimming removed 7 bases from V and 5 bases from J; junction bases left unmatched: 7. Germline CDR1 reads MNHEY; CDR2 reads SVGAGI. CDR3 length: 13 residues. CDR3 bases: TGTGCCAGCAATGTAGCGGGAACCCACGAGCAGTACTTC. It is translated as CASNVAGTHEQYF.

The chain carries TRBV7-9 and TRBJ2-4; D ambiguous. The CDR3 loop spans 18 amino acids. CDR1 and CDR2 from the germline V gene are SEHNR and FQNEAQ (reference sequence). Trimming left V 4 bases short and J 0 bases short, with 19 bases between. CDR3 sequence (DNA): TGTGCCAGCAGCTCCTTGGCAGGCGTACATCTAGCCAAAAACATTCAGTACTTC. This gives the protein CASSSLAGVHLAKNIQYF.

V is TRBV11-2 and J is TRBJ2-3, with D possibly matching TRBD1 (5 bases). The CDR3 covers 16 residues. Germline CDR1 reads SGHAT; CDR2 reads FQNNGV. V lost 5 bases, J lost 6 bases, and 21 bases lay in between. Written as DNA, the CDR3 is TGTGCCAGCAGCGTCGGAACCGGGTCGTCAGGGGATACGCAGTATTTT. It specifies CASSVGTGSSGDTQYF.

The J gene is TRBJ1-1, the V gene TRBV27; tentatively, D is TRBD1 (6 bases). This CDR3 has 14 residues. The germline gives CDR1 MNHEY, CDR2 SMNVEV (reference sequence). The germline V and J ends were trimmed by 5 bases and 4 bases, with 14 bases remaining between them. This CDR3 reads CASSQQGFGTEAFF. In nucleotides, the CDR3 is TGTGCCAGCAGTCAACAGGGCTTTGGCACTGAAGCTTTCTTT.

V gene TRBV5-1 combines with J gene TRBJ2-3; 8 positions match TRBD2. The junction had 5 bases not matched to a gene; V was cut back by 0 bases and J by 8 bases. The length of the CDR3 is 14 residues. Per germline, CDR1 SGHRS and CDR2 YFSETQ. The CDR3 nucleotides are TGCGCCAGCAGCTTGGCGCAGGCGGGGGGTACGCAGTATTTT. This gives the protein CASSLAQAGGTQYF.